The clone carrying this TCR beta chain was observed many times. Its target is not known. These data originate in a study of blood T cells in healthy people across ages. The study, taken as a whole, reports: Estimates of diversity drawn from one million T cells were considered underestimates.

It was with a sample-barcoded 5' primer and a J-beta primer mix that a second PCR of roughly 7 to 11 cycles was run. Per sample, CDR3-containing paired-end reads numbered at least 2.5 million. Via MiXCR, TCRdb re-called the 5' RACE reads, giving one row per CDR3 protein. Of 900,000 to 950,000 distinct CDR3 sequences in the sample, roughly 28% are singletons; the top ten hold about 9.4%. The V end lost 5 bases, the J end lost 4 bases, and 17 bases lay between the germline ends. Per the germline V gene, CDR1 is SGHVS and CDR2 is FNYEAQ. The CDR3 runs to 15 residues. These records were also assigned to another study, of T cells of mothers and their children.

Sequenced input: blood. This TCR came from a woman in her 40s in good health. This rearrangement joins TRBV7-6 to TRBJ2-5, with TRBD2 as a possible D gene (6 bases). CDR3: CASSPSALASETQYF. CDR3 coding DNA: TGTGCCAGCAGCCCTAGCGCGTTGGCATCAGAGACCCAGTACTTC.